What follows is one TCR beta chain and its context. Its antigen is unknown. The V end was cut by 4 bases, the J end by 7 bases, with 22 bases between. This CDR3 comprises 16 residues. The germline gives CDR1 MNHEY, CDR2 SVGAGI. The sample originates from a study of T cell responses to AZD1222 COVID-19 vaccine. Study outcomes and limitations: Most donors were white British and more were female, and clonal diversity was possibly underestimated. Dominant CD4 TCR responses targeted spike regions 160-218 and 743-854. When two AZD1222 doses had been given, Spike-specific TCR breadth and depth rose.

Clones were read by immunoSEQ multiplex PCR, and TCRdb kept only the in-frame ones, dropping some. The sample has some 150,000 clones; approximately 90% are singletons. The chain carries TRBV6-5 and TRBJ1-2, with a weak D call TRBD1 (6 bases). The TCR comes from an adult who received the AZD1222 COVID-19 vaccine. The sequencing here drew on peripheral blood, taken 28 days after the second AZD1222 dose. In DNA, the CDR3 is TGTGCCAGCAGTTCGACCTTATACCCAGGGGTATCTGGCTACACCTTC. Residues: CASSSTLYPGVSGYTF.